Following are 24 T cell receptor beta chains from one sample sequenced in a study of T cell responses to AZD1222 COVID-19 vaccine (dated by TCRdb to the early 2020s). The intended sense of this specimen's time point label: baseline before first vaccination. What the treatment or condition label conveys for this sample: meningococcal conjugate vaccine given as trial control. Library preparation was by the immunoSEQ multiplex PCR assay. Sourced from immuneACCESS, this table was stored by TCRdb with only in-frame sequences that have V and J called. A share of the clones is absent; for the studies checked, an unresolved V gene accounts for under half, and the remainder has no known explanation. The sample table holds some 150,000 clones, of which 90% to 95% were seen once. Jointly, the top ten make up less than 3.5% of the sample. Sequenced here: peripheral blood, sampled on day 0 of MenACWY control vaccination. The receptors shown here come from an adult in good health.

This clone was detected once. The chain links TRBV29-1 to TRBJ1-2; 7 positions agree with TRBD1. V shed 5 bases, J shed 4 bases, and the junction held 7 bases outside the gene matches. There are 13 residues in the CDR3. CDR1 is SQVTM, CDR2 ANQGSEA, per germline. CDR3 sequence: CSVTGTVRYGYTF. The CDR3 DNA sequence: TGCAGCGTTACCGGGACAGTTCGCTATGGCTACACCTTC. Based on the CDR3 plus reference TRBV29-1 and TRBJ1-2, the full variable domain is SAVISQKPSRDICQRGTSLTIQCQVDSQVTMMFWYRQQPGQSLTLIATANQGSEATYESGFVIDKFPISRPNLTFSTLTVSNMSPEDSSIYLCSVTGTVRYGYTFGSGTRLTVV.

The chain employs TRBV5-1 and TRBJ1-1, with unresolved D. Trimming took off 6 bases at V and 1 base at J, with 10 bases between the two ends. Germline V gene lookup returns CDR1 SGHRS and CDR2 YFSETQ. The CDR3 sequence is 13 residues long. The CDR3 sequence is CASTLDGNTEAFF. CDR3 in DNA: TGCGCCAGCACGCTAGACGGGAACACTGAAGCTTTCTTT.

The V call is TRBV7-8, the J call TRBJ1-3; no clear D. This CDR3 spans 12 amino acids. Trimming pared 5 bases from V and 9 bases from J, leaving 11 bases between. Germline CDR1 SGHVS, CDR2 FQNEAQ. The CDR3 sequence is CASSPLGSTIYF. CDR3 coding DNA: TGTGCCAGCAGCCCCCTCGGGAGCACCATATATTTT.

The chain employs TRBV3-1 (or the pseudogene TRBV3-2) and TRBJ2-5; D remains unclear. V lost 4 bases, J lost 5 bases, and 8 bases lay in between. CDR3 length: 12 amino acids. In germline, CDR1 is LGHDT, CDR2 YNNKEL (reference sequence). CDR3: CASSLFGETQYF. The DNA for the CDR3 is TGTGCCAGCAGCCTCTTTGGCGAGACCCAGTACTTC.

V is TRBV19 and J is TRBJ2-7; 10 bases fit TRBD1. V shed 10 bases, J shed 4 bases, and the junction held 7 bases outside the gene matches. This CDR3 contains 13 residues. Germline V gives CDR1 LNHDA, CDR2 SQIVND (reference sequence). The CDR3 loop is CATSRDRGYEQYF. The DNA of the CDR3 is TGTGCCACCTCCAGGGACAGGGGTTACGAGCAGTACTTC.

This chain connects TRBV5-1 to TRBJ1-2; the D gene is possibly TRBD1 (6 bases). Between the trimmed V and J ends, which lost 4 bases and 5 bases, there was a span of 18 bases. The germline V gene has CDR1 SGHRS and CDR2 YFSETQ. The CDR3 contains 15 residues. The DNA for the CDR3 is TGCGCCAGCAGCCCGGGGGGGGCTGCTGAGTATGGCTACACCTTC. This codes for CASSPGGAAEYGYTF.

The rearrangement joins TRBV5-8 to TRBJ2-3; maybe TRBD2 (6 bases). CDR3 size: 19 residues. V was cut by 2 bases and J by 0 bases, with 22 bases left in between. Germline CDR1 is SGHTS and CDR2 is YDEGEE. For the CDR3, the DNA is TGTGCCAGCAGCTTTCAGATAAGGGCTCAGGGACTTAGCACAGATACGCAGTATTTT. As protein: CASSFQIRAQGLSTDTQYF.

This chain joins TRBV5-8 and TRBJ1-2, with TRBD1 as a possible D gene (5 bases). CDR3 length: 17 residues. V was shortened by 0 bases and J by 0 bases, with 15 bases between the two germline ends. Looked up from germline, CDR1 is SGHTS and CDR2 is YDEGEE. CDR3 nucleotide sequence: TGTGCCAGCAGCTTGGTTCTCGGGACGGGGGCTAACTATGGCTACACCTTC. Encoded protein: CASSLVLGTGANYGYTF.

This clone is a singleton in its sample. The V and J genes are TRBV19 and TRBJ2-2, with D possibly being TRBD2 (5 bases). With 7 bases removed from V and 6 bases from J, the gap between germline ends came to 12 bases. The CDR3 is 13 residues long. The germline CDR1 and CDR2 sequences are LNHDA and SQIVND (reference sequence). CDR3 amino acids: CASTPEGPGELFF. As DNA, the CDR3 is TGTGCCAGTACCCCCGAGGGTCCCGGGGAGCTGTTTTTT.

This clone was observed a single time. This chain links TRBV11-2 with TRBJ2-2; TRBD2 is a possible D gene (5 bases). The V end lost 0 bases, the J end lost 5 bases, and 10 bases lay between the germline ends. Germline V CDR1 and CDR2: SGHAT, FQNNGV. There are 15 residues in the CDR3. CDR3: CASSLEPGVTGELFF. CDR3 DNA sequence: TGTGCCAGCAGCTTAGAACCCGGGGTTACCGGGGAGCTGTTTTTT.

This chain connects TRBV5-1 to TRBJ1-5; unclear D gene. V lost 5 bases, J lost 4 bases, and 4 bases lay in between. The CDR3 is 11 residues long. CDR1 is SGHRS, CDR2 YFSETQ, per germline. The DNA for the CDR3 is TGCGCCAGCAGTTCTAATCAGCCCCAGCATTTT. Its translation: CASSSNQPQHF.

The rearrangement joins TRBV7-2 to TRBJ2-5, with D possibly called TRBD1 or TRBD2 (6 bases each). Between the trimmed V and J ends, which lost 0 bases and 5 bases, there was a span of 7 bases. CDR1 SGHTA and CDR2 FQGNSA come from the germline V gene. The CDR3 spans 13 residues. The CDR3 nucleotides read TGTGCCAGCAGCTTAGCGGGGGGCGAGACCCAGTACTTC. This gives the protein CASSLAGGETQYF.

This rearrangement joins TRBV6-5 to TRBJ2-7; TRBD2 is a possible D gene (7 bases). From germline, CDR1 is MNHEY and CDR2 SVGAGI. Trimming pared 5 bases from V and 7 bases from J, leaving 18 bases between. The CDR3 is 14 amino acids. This chain's CDR3 is CASSPPGGRVEQYF. CDR3 DNA: TGTGCCAGCAGTCCCCCCGGGGGGCGGGTTGAGCAGTACTTC.

The rearrangement joins TRBV7-6 to TRBJ2-1, with D possibly TRBD1 on 6 matching bases. V gave up 1 base and J gave up 7 bases, with 14 bases separating them. Germline V gene sequence: CDR1 SGHVS, CDR2 FNYEAQ. The CDR3 contains 15 residues. The CDR3 nucleotides read TGTGCCAGCAGCTTAGTCCGTGGGGGCTTGAATGAGCAGTTCTTC. Protein: CASSLVRGGLNEQFF.

V usage is TRBV6-2 or TRBV6-3 and J usage is TRBJ2-7; D unresolved. The V gene lost 2 bases and the J gene lost 0 bases, with 2 bases spanning the gap. Germline V lookup: CDR1 MNHEY, CDR2 SVGEGT. The CDR3 loop spans 12 amino acids. In DNA form, the CDR3 reads TGTGCCAGCAGTTACCCCTCCTACGAGCAGTACTTC. Translating gives CASSYPSYEQYF.

The chain is built from TRBV3-1 (or the pseudogene TRBV3-2) and TRBJ2-2; a possible D gene is TRBD1 (5 bases). Germline CDR1 is LGHDT and CDR2 is YNNKEL (reference sequence). V lost 5 bases and J lost 4, with 17 bases in between. The CDR3 has 16 amino acids. The CDR3 spells CASSDILQGGTGELFF. As DNA, the CDR3 is TGTGCCAGCAGCGACATCCTCCAGGGCGGCACCGGGGAGCTGTTTTTT.

The chain is built from TRBV7-9 and TRBJ1-4; 7 nucleotides align to TRBD1. The CDR3 runs 18 residues. With 0 bases clipped from V and 4 bases from J, the junction kept 11 bases outside the gene matches. The V gene's germline CDR1 is SEHNR and CDR2 FQNEAQ (reference sequence). The CDR3 loop reads CASSLAHRRDSHNEKLFF. CDR3 coding DNA: TGTGCCAGCAGCTTAGCCCACCGACGGGACAGCCATAATGAAAAACTGTTTTTT.

V usage is TRBV6-5 and J usage is TRBJ1-6, with D hard to call. The V and J ends lost 0 bases and 9 bases respectively, with 12 bases between them. There are 15 residues in the CDR3. The germline gives CDR1 MNHEY, CDR2 SVGAGI. The CDR3 DNA sequence: TGTGCCAGCAGTTACTCGGTGGAGGGTCGTTCACCCCTCCACTTT. Its protein product is CASSYSVEGRSPLHF.

V gene TRBV11-2 combines with J gene TRBJ2-1; D not certain. The V and J ends lost 5 bases and 9 bases respectively, with 14 bases between them. This CDR3 has 13 residues. CDR1 and CDR2 (germline): SGHAT, FQNNGV. The CDR3: CASSLRGVGEQFF. The DNA for the CDR3 is TGTGCCAGCAGCCTCCGCGGTGTCGGTGAGCAGTTCTTC.

The V and J genes are TRBV27 and TRBJ2-1, with a possible D match to TRBD1 (6 bases). Deletions cut 5 bases from V and 4 bases from J, with 18 bases between. The CDR3 totals 16 residues. Germline lookup yields CDR1 MNHEY and CDR2 SMNVEV (reference sequence). The CDR3 spells CASSPLGQNSYNEQFF. The CDR3 region has the DNA TGTGCCAGCAGTCCCCTCGGACAGAATTCATACAATGAGCAGTTCTTC.

This chain links TRBV28 with TRBJ1-1, with D perhaps matching TRBD1 (5 bases). The CDR3 is 15 amino acids. Trimming shortened V by 11 bases and J by 6 bases, and 25 bases separated the two germline ends. Looked up from germline, CDR1 is MDHEN and CDR2 is SYDVKM. The CDR3: CAAFDILGVRAEAFF. The CDR3 DNA follows: TGTGCCGCGTTTGACATTTTGGGGGTTCGTGCTGAAGCTTTCTTT.

The chain combines TRBV4-1 with TRBJ1-4; TRBD1 matches 7 bases. The CDR3 runs 18 residues. V shed 0 bases and J 0 bases; nucleotides not matched to a gene: 7. CDR1 and CDR2 from the germline V gene are MGHRA and YSYEKL. CDR3 in amino acids: CASSQEGSTGATNEKLFF. The CDR3 region has the DNA TGCGCCAGCAGCCAAGAAGGTAGCACAGGGGCAACTAATGAAAAACTGTTTTTT.

This chain connects TRBV9 to TRBJ1-3; no reliable D call. Germline CDR1 is SGDLS and CDR2 is YYNGEE. This CDR3 contains 15 residues. The V gene lost 0 bases and the J gene lost 2 bases, with 9 bases spanning the gap. CDR3 sequence: CASSVDIGPGNTIYF. CDR3 nucleotide sequence: TGTGCCAGCAGCGTAGACATCGGCCCTGGAAACACCATATATTTT.

The chain has TRBV10-3 and TRBJ1-2; D is undetermined. Germline V lookup: CDR1 ENHRY, CDR2 SYGVKD. Trimming removed 6 bases at V and 6 bases at J, with 14 bases between. The CDR3 is 13 residues long. Here the CDR3 DNA reads TGTGCCATCAGCACCCTGGGGTTGGATGGCTACACCTTC. Its protein product is CAISTLGLDGYTF.